This T cell receptor (beta chain) was sequenced for a study of T-cell memory formation after mild COVID-19. Across the whole study: Clustering of TCRs was largely donor specific. General study points: Among contracting clones, CD4+ were mainly CM/EM and CD8+ enriched in EMRA.

Points on this clonotype: Its target is not known.

MiXCR, run by TCRdb on the 5' RACE reads, gives a single entry per CDR3 protein. The table shows 470,000 or so distinct CDR3 sequences, with 15% to 20% occurring only once. The CDR3 contains 15 residues. Trimming cost V 0 bases and J 4 bases, with 9 bases left between them. Germline CDR1 is SGHVS and CDR2 is FQNEAQ. Specimen: PBMCs or a T cell subset sorted from them (not recorded which). The sequence was obtained from an adult woman who had mild COVID-19 (a few samples of this study predate the infection). Cell type and time point are not known. V and J are TRBV7-8 and TRBJ2-2, with D unclear. The CDR3 coding sequence is TGTGCCAGCAGCTTAGCTAGGGTTCTCACCGGGGAGCTGTTTTTT. Its translation is CASSLARVLTGELFF.